These 28 T cell receptor beta chains came from one sample sequenced in a study of T cells in Graves' hyperthyroidism and ophthalmopathy. Amplification of TCR beta CDR3 regions used RNA as the template. RT-PCR in the first round (using the HTBI primer set) targeted the TCR CDR3. TCRdb re-derived calls from the multiplex PCR reads in MiXCR, one entry per CDR3 protein. This sample has hundreds of thousands of distinct CDR3 sequences; 35% occur once, and the top ten carry 31%. Sequenced material: blood. The receptor set was obtained from a woman in her thirties or forties with Graves' hyperthyroidism.

This clonotype was seen at least ten times. J is TRBJ2-5 and V is TRBV10-1; tentatively, D is TRBD1 (6 bases). The germline V gene has CDR1 WNHNN and CDR2 SYGVQD (reference sequence). There are 13 residues in the CDR3. With 4 bases removed from V and 2 bases from J, the gap between germline ends came to 8 bases. DNA for the CDR3: TGCGCCAGCAGTGCAGGGGATCAAGAGACCCAGTACTTC. Translating gives CASSAGDQETQYF.

This clonotype was counted only a few times. This chain uses TRBV24-1 with TRBJ1-5; D perhaps matches TRBD1 (5 bases). The CDR3 is 14 amino acids. From germline, CDR1 is KGHDR and CDR2 SFDVKD. The ends were cut back, 4 bases at V and 5 bases at J, with 11 bases in the middle. CDR3 protein: CATSEVGVDQPQHF. CDR3 nucleotide sequence: TGTGCCACCAGTGAGGTAGGGGTGGATCAGCCCCAGCATTTT.

Of note for this clonotype: A much larger clone sits a single nucleotide away, making a read error possible. The rearrangement joins TRBV20-1 to TRBJ1-5, with D uncertain. Germline V gene data show CDR1 as DFQATT and CDR2 as SNEGSKA (reference sequence). The CDR3 spans 13 residues. The CDR3, as DNA: TGCAGTGCTAGAGTGAAACGAAATCGGCCCCAGCATTTT. Translated: CSARVKRNRPQHF.

As concerns this clonotype: Given a much more abundant clone one base away, this may be a read error. The gene calls are TRBV10-3 and TRBJ1-2; D is uncertain. The CDR3 consists of 13 residues. V lost 10 bases to trimming and J lost 6 bases, with 18 bases between them. Germline V gene data show CDR1 as ENHRY and CDR2 as SYGVKD. This chain's CDR3 is CASHTRARDGYTF. The CDR3 bases are TGTGCCAGCCATACGAGGGCGCGGGATGGCTACACCTTC.

The V gene is TRBV5-4, the J gene TRBJ2-5; D call uncertain. The V end was cut by 4 bases, the J end by 3 bases, with 10 bases between. The CDR3 has 13 residues. The germline gives CDR1 SGHNT, CDR2 YYREEE (reference sequence). CDR3 in amino acids: CASSLKGKETQYF. The CDR3 nucleotides are TGTGCCAGCAGCCTAAAGGGAAAAGAGACCCAGTACTTC.

This clonotype has more than one count but fewer than ten. The chain recombines TRBV6-5 with TRBJ1-4, with D maybe TRBD1 (5 bases). CDR3 size: 15 residues. V lost 3 bases and J 6 bases, leaving 14 bases between the germline ends. Germline V gene sequence: CDR1 MNHEY, CDR2 SVGAGI. The CDR3 DNA follows: TGTGCCAGCAGTTATGGGGCGCGTCTACATGAAAAACTGTTTTTT. The encoded protein is CASSYGARLHEKLFF.

This clonotype was detected ten times or more. The V and J genes are TRBV7-8 and TRBJ2-5, with 7 bases matching TRBD1. The CDR3 totals 13 residues. Germline V CDR1 and CDR2: SGHVS, FQNEAQ. The V and J ends lost 7 bases and 5 bases, in that order; junction bases with no gene match: 7. The CDR3 spells CASTPRGRETQYF. CDR3 DNA: TGTGCCAGCACCCCAAGGGGGCGCGAGACCCAGTACTTC.

This clonotype was counted ten times or more. The chain carries TRBV19 and TRBJ1-3; D not resolved. CDR3 size: 16 residues. Germline V gene sequence: CDR1 LNHDA, CDR2 SQIVND (reference sequence). Between the trimmed V and J ends, which lost 8 bases and 0 bases, there was a span of 17 bases. Written as DNA, the CDR3 is TGTGCCAGTCTTAATCTGGGGATCTTCTCTGGAAACACCATATATTTT. Translation: CASLNLGIFSGNTIYF.

The chain carries TRBV7-9 and TRBJ1-2; 10 positions agree with TRBD1. CDR3 length: 15 amino acids. Germline CDR1 is SEHNR and CDR2 is FQNEAQ (reference sequence). The V gene end was trimmed by 3 bases and the J gene end by 3 bases; junction bases not matched to a gene: 4. CDR3 nucleotide sequence: TGTGCCAGCAGCTTGGGACAGGGGATTTACTATGGCTACACCTTC. It is translated as CASSLGQGIYYGYTF.

Of note for this clonotype: This may be a read error, as it is one base from a much larger clone. The chain recombines TRBV10-1 with TRBJ1-2; D perhaps matches TRBD1 (6 bases). CDR1 is WNHNN and CDR2 is SYGVQD in the germline V gene (reference sequence). Deletions cut 6 bases from V and 4 bases from J, with 18 bases between. CDR3 size: 15 residues. The CDR3: CASSGGGRRGYGYTF. DNA for the CDR3: TGCGCCAGCAGCGGCGGGGGGCGACGAGGCTATGGCTACACCTTC.

This clonotype appeared a few times. The chain uses TRBV7-2 and TRBJ2-5; possible D gene TRBD1, 6 bases. The ends were cut back, 1 base at V and 2 bases at J, with 11 bases in the middle. Germline CDR1 and CDR2: SGHTA and FQGNSA. CDR3 size: 15 residues. The CDR3 sequence: CASSLDWDIQETQYF. CDR3 bases: TGTGCCAGCAGCTTAGATTGGGACATACAAGAGACCCAGTACTTC.

V is TRBV12-3 or TRBV12-4 and J is TRBJ2-5; D unclear. The CDR3 is 13 amino acids. The ends were cut back, 8 bases at V and 1 base at J, with 11 bases in the middle. The CDR3 DNA is TGTGCCAGCGTTGGGGATTCCCAAGAGACCCAGTACTTC. Its protein product is CASVGDSQETQYF.

This clonotype was picked up a small number of times. This rearrangement joins TRBV10-2 to TRBJ1-1; 8 positions match TRBD1. The junction had 4 bases not matched to a gene; V was cut back by 6 bases and J by 4 bases. CDR3 size: 13 residues. Germline CDR1 is WSHSY and CDR2 is SAAADI. This CDR3 is CASRRQGFTEAFF. DNA for the CDR3: TGCGCCAGCAGGAGACAGGGGTTCACTGAAGCTTTCTTT.

The V call is TRBV20-1, the J call TRBJ2-2, with TRBD2 identical over 9 bases. Germline V gene data show CDR1 as DFQATT and CDR2 as SNEGSKA (reference sequence). Losses at the gene ends were 6 bases for V and 2 bases for J; bases not matched to a gene: 4. The CDR3 extends over 14 amino acids. The CDR3 here is CSARTSDNTGELFF. DNA for the CDR3: TGCAGTGCCAGGACTAGCGATAACACCGGGGAGCTGTTTTTT.

This clonotype was observed a handful of times. The chain recombines TRBV6-5 with TRBJ1-5; no firm D call. V was shortened by 2 bases and J by 2 bases, with 10 bases between the two germline ends. The CDR3 is 15 residues long. CDR1 is MNHEY and CDR2 is SVGAGI in the germline V gene. The CDR3 reads CASSYQSGGNQPQHF. The CDR3 DNA sequence: TGTGCCAGCAGTTACCAATCGGGCGGCAATCAGCCCCAGCATTTT.

The V gene is TRBV7-9, the J gene TRBJ2-7; 10 positions match TRBD1. V shed 5 bases and J 9 bases; nucleotides not matched to a gene: 4. Germline V gene sequence: CDR1 SEHNR, CDR2 FQNEAQ (reference sequence). This CDR3 is 12 amino acids long. The CDR3 DNA reads as TGTGCCAGCAGCCTGGACAGGGGGATGCAGTACTTC. This sequence encodes CASSLDRGMQYF.

In its sample, this clonotype was seen many times. CDR3 DNA: TGTGCCAGCAGCCCCCCGCAGGGCGCTAATGAAAAACTGTTTTTT. Translated, it gives CASSPPQGANEKLFF. This rearrangement joins TRBV7-8 to TRBJ1-4; D possibly corresponds to TRBD1 (5 bases). The germline gives CDR1 SGHVS, CDR2 FQNEAQ. This CDR3 has 15 residues. V was shortened by 5 bases and J by 3 bases, with 13 bases between the two germline ends.

V gene TRBV28 combines with J gene TRBJ2-5; weak D call: TRBD2 (6 bases). CDR1 MDHEN and CDR2 SYDVKM come from the germline V gene. The length of the CDR3 is 16 residues. V gave up 10 bases and J gave up 5 bases, with 26 bases separating them. For the CDR3, the DNA is TGTGCCACCAAGTACCGTGAGGGAGGTTACATCGAGACCCAGTACTTC. Amino acids: CATKYREGGYIETQYF. Full variable domain (rest looked up from reference TRBV28 and TRBJ2-5): DVKVTQSSRYLVKRTGEKVFLECVQDMDHENMFWYRQDPGLGLRLIYFSYDVKMKEKGDIPEGYSVSREKKERFSLILESASTNQTSMYLCATKYREGGYIETQYFGPGTRLLVL.

The chain links TRBV7-8 to TRBJ2-5, with 11 nucleotides matching TRBD1. Germline CDR1 reads SGHVS; CDR2 reads FQNEAQ. The CDR3 has 15 amino acids. With V trimmed by 4 bases and J by 7 bases, 8 bases remained unmatched. Written as DNA, the CDR3 is TGTGCCAGCAGCTACCGGACAGGGGGCGCGGGGACCCAGTACTTC. Amino acids: CASSYRTGGAGTQYF.

A word on this clonotype: At one boundary the junction diverges from the germline segment, which might be a read error. As DNA, the CDR3 is TGTGCCGGCAGCCAAGATCGGGCGGGGCAAGAGACCCAGTACTTC. Translated: CAGSQDRAGQETQYF. V and J are TRBV4-1 and TRBJ2-5; D is perhaps TRBD2 (6 bases). The CDR3 sequence is 15 residues long. Germline V lookup: CDR1 MGHRA, CDR2 YSYEKL.

This clonotype was detected a few times. This chain connects TRBV9 to TRBJ2-7; 7 nucleotides line up with TRBD1. The germline CDR1 and CDR2 sequences are SGDLS and YYNGEE. The J segment lost 6 bases and the V segment lost 3 bases, leaving 9 bases of the junction unmatched. The CDR3 length is 14 residues. Written as DNA, the CDR3 is TGTGCCAGCAGCGGAGGGGGACAGTGGGTCGAGCAGTACTTC. This encodes CASSGGGQWVEQYF.

This clonotype was detected ten times or more. The V gene is TRBV29-1, the J gene TRBJ2-2; 8 bases agree with TRBD2. Germline assignment: CDR1 SQVTM and CDR2 ANQGSEA. Losses at the gene ends were 6 bases for V and 7 bases for J; bases not matched to a gene: 7. CDR3 size: 13 residues. The CDR3 reads CSVMGLEHGELFF. CDR3 sequence (DNA): TGCAGCGTGATGGGACTAGAGCACGGGGAGCTGTTTTTT.

Comment on this clonotype: Germline is not matched at one junction end, which may reflect a read error. As DNA, the CDR3 is TGTGCCTGCAGCGTTCGACAGGACATCTCTGGAAACACCATATATTTT. Translating it yields CACSVRQDISGNTIYF. V and J are TRBV25-1 and TRBJ1-3; tentative D call: TRBD1 (6 bases). From germline, CDR1 is MGHDK and CDR2 SYGVNS. The CDR3 extends over 16 amino acids.

This clonotype came up many times. The V gene is TRBV13, the J gene TRBJ1-4; the D gene is possibly TRBD1 (5 bases). The CDR3 sequence is 13 residues long. Trimming stripped 1 base from V and 6 bases from J, with 6 bases between. Germline CDR1 and CDR2: PRHDT and FYEKMQ (reference sequence). CDR3 in DNA: TGTGCCAGCAGCTTAGTGGGGGATGAAAAACTGTTTTTT. Translation: CASSLVGDEKLFF.

A single count supports this clonotype. The rearrangement links TRBV7-9 to TRBJ2-5; D gene ambiguous. This CDR3 has 14 residues. Looked up from germline, CDR1 is SEHNR and CDR2 is FQNEAQ (reference sequence). V shed 4 bases and J shed 7 bases, with 16 bases lying between them. The CDR3 DNA sequence: TGTGCCAGCAGCTCCGCTGGAGCGCCGGGGACCCAGTACTTC. Translation: CASSSAGAPGTQYF.

This clonotype was counted between two and nine times. The genes are TRBV12-3 or TRBV12-4 and TRBJ2-5, with a tentative D call TRBD2 (6 bases). This CDR3 comprises 14 residues. Trimming removed 5 bases at V and 2 bases at J, with 12 bases between. The DNA for the CDR3 is TGTGCCAGCAGTGGGGCGGGACTTCAAGAGACCCAGTACTTC. Translating gives CASSGAGLQETQYF.

The chain recombines TRBV29-1 with TRBJ1-5; D is unresolved. The V gene's germline CDR1 is SQVTM and CDR2 ANQGSEA. With 0 bases removed from V and 7 bases from J, the gap between germline ends came to 7 bases. CDR3 size: 12 residues. As DNA, the CDR3 is TGCAGCGTTGAAGATCCGGGACAGCCCCAGCATTTT. Translated: CSVEDPGQPQHF. The whole variable domain, remainder taken from reference TRBV29-1 and TRBJ1-5, is SAVISQKPSRDICQRGTSLTIQCQVDSQVTMMFWYRQQPGQSLTLIATANQGSEATYESGFVIDKFPISRPNLTFSTLTVSNMSPEDSSIYLCSVEDPGQPQHFGDGTRLSIL.

This clonotype has only a few counts. Written as DNA, the CDR3 is TGCAGCGCTATAGTACAGGGGAACACTGAAGCTTTCTTT. The encoded protein is CSAIVQGNTEAFF. V gene TRBV29-1 combines with J gene TRBJ1-1; a possible D gene is TRBD1 (6 bases). The germline CDR1 and CDR2 sequences are SQVTM and ANQGSEA. V dropped 7 bases and J dropped 1 base, with 13 bases sitting between them. The CDR3 totals 13 residues.